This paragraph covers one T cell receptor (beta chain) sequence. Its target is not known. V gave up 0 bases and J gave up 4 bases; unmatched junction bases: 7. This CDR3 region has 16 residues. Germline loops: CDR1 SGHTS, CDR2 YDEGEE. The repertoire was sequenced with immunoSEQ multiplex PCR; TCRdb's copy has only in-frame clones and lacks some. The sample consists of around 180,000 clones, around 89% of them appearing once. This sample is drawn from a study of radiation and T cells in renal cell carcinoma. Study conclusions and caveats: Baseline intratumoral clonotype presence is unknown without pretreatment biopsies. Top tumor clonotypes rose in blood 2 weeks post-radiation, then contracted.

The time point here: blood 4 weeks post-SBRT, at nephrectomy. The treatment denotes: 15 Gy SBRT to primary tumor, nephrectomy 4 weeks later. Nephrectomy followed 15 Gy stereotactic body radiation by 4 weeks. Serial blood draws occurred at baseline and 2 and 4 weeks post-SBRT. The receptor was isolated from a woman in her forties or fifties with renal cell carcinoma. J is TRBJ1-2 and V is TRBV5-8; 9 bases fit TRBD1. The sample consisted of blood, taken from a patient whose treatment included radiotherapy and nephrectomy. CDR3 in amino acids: CASSLAGTGSGYGYTF. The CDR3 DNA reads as TGTGCCAGCAGCTTGGCCGGGACAGGGTCAGGCTATGGCTACACCTTC.